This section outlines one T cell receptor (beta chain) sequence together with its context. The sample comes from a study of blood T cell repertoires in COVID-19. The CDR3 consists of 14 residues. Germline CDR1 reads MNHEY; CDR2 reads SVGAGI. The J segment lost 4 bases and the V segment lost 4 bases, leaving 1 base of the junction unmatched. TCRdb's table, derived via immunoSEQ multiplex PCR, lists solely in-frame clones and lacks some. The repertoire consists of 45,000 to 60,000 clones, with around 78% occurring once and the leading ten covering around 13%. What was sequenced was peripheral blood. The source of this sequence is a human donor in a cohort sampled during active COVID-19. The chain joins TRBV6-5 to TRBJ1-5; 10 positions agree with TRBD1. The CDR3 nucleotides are TGTGCCAGCAGTTGGGACAGGGGAAATCAGCCCCAGCATTTT. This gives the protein CASSWDRGNQPQHF.